Listed below are T cell receptor beta chains from one sample, sequenced in a study of radiation and T cells in renal cell carcinoma. The protocol was immunoSEQ multiplex PCR, while the TCRdb copy is restricted to in-frame clones and leaves out a portion. The table lists about 77,000 clones, approximately 82% of them singletons. Sequencing was performed on blood, taken from a patient whose treatment included radiotherapy and nephrectomy. The receptors stem from a woman aged 55-75 years with renal cell carcinoma. Both conserved end residues are trimmed from each CDR3.

V gene,J gene,CDR3 protein
TRBV5-8,TRBJ2-1,ASRLGRNEQF
TRBV28,TRBJ2-3,ASSSLRTGRENTQY
TRBV9,TRBJ1-1,ASSVEDRGGTEAF
TRBV6-5,TRBJ1-2,ASSGTEKNYGYT
TRBV6-6,TRBJ2-7,ASSYPQDRGTYEQY
TRBV9,TRBJ2-3,ASSVVPGASTDTQY
TRBV6-1,TRBJ1-1,ASPRNPESNTEAF
TRBV7-2,TRBJ1-1,ASSFGENTEAF
TRBV5-1,TRBJ2-6,ASSRDTSSGANVLT
TRBV9,TRBJ1-6,ASSGALWPNSPLH
TRBV6-5,TRBJ1-5,ASSYRIGNQPQH
TRBV7-2,TRBJ2-7,ASSLDPGQYEQY
TRBV4-3,TRBJ1-4,ASSQDMGTLTGNEKLF
TRBV9,TRBJ2-1,ASSPPSGNEQF
TRBV7-2,TRBJ2-3,ASRETSTDTQY
TRBV5-5,TRBJ1-2,ASSLAGGDYGYT
TRBV5-1,TRBJ1-5,ASSPAGSNQPQH
TRBV7-9,TRBJ2-3,ASSLGAGGADTQY
TRBV18,TRBJ1-2,ASSPGQGLGYT
TRBV7-9,TRBJ2-5,ASSFWTGGGETQY
TRBV19,TRBJ2-7,ASSIPGTYEQY
TRBV19,TRBJ2-1,ASTDMGGNRQF
TRBV28,TRBJ2-2,ASSSDYEGTGELF
TRBV14,TRBJ1-4,ANSQGLGNKLF
TRBV28,TRBJ1-2,ASTPGQGGYT